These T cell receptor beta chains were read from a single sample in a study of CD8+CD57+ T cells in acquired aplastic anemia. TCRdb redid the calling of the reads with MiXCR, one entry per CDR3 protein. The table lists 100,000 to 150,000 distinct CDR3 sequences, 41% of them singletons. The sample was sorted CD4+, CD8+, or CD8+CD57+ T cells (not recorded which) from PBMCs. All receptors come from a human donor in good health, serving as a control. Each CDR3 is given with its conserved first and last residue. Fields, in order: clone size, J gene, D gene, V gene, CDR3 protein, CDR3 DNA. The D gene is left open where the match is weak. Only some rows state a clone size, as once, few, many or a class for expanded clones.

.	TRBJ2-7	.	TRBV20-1	CSARDWGRSEQYF	TGCAGTGCTAGAGATTGGGGGCGCTCCGAGCAGTACTTC
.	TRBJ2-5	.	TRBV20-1	CSARDPTVRGETQYF	TGCAGTGCTAGAGATCCGACAGTAAGGGGAGAGACCCAGTACTTC
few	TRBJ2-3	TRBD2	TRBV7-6	CASSPAGLDTDTQYF	TGTGCCAGCAGCCCGGCGGGACTAGACACAGATACGCAGTATTTT
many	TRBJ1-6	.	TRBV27	CASSLRENSPLHF	TGTGCCAGCAGTTTAAGGGAAAATTCACCCCTCCACTTT
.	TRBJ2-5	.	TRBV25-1	CASSEWDGVETQYF	TGTGCCAGCAGTGAATGGGATGGGGTGGAGACCCAGTACTTC
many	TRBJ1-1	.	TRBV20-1	CSASSQFGAFF	TGCAGTGCTAGCTCCCAGTTTGGGGCTTTCTTT
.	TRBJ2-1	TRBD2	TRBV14	CASIRGGGGSSYNEQFF	TGTGCCAGCATCCGGGGGGGCGGGGGTTCCTCCTACAATGAGCAGTTCTTC
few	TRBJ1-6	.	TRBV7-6	CASSPTSFSYNSPLHF	TGTGCCAGCAGCCCCACGTCCTTCTCCTATAATTCACCCCTCCACTTT
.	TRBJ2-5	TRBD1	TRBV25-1	CASNYPGTGKETQYF	TGTGCCAGCAACTATCCCGGGACAGGAAAAGAGACCCAGTACTTC
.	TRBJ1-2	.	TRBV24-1	CATNGPEPFYTF	TGTGCCACCAATGGGCCGGAACCTTTCTACACCTTC
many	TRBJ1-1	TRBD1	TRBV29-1	CSVYILGQNGEAFF	TGCAGCGTATACATTTTGGGACAGAACGGGGAAGCTTTCTTT
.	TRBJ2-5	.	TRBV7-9	CATSRTKQETQYF	TGTGCCACCAGCAGGACAAAACAAGAGACCCAGTACTTC
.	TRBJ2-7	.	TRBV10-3	CAISESAGEAQQYF	TGTGCCATCAGTGAGTCGGCAGGGGAGGCCCAGCAGTACTTC
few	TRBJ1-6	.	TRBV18	CASSPPMTALNSPLHF	TGTGCCAGCTCACCACCGATGACTGCCCTGAATTCACCCCTCCACTTT
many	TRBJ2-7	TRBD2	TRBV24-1	CATSDFRGRPYEQYF	TGTGCCACCAGTGATTTTCGCGGGAGGCCCTACGAGCAGTACTTC
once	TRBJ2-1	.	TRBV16	CASSQVPAEQFF	TGTGCCAGCTCGCAGGTGCCGGCTGAGCAGTTCTTC
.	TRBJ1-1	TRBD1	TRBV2	CASSPDRFSTEAFF	TGTGCCAGCAGTCCGGACAGGTTCAGCACTGAAGCTTTCTTT
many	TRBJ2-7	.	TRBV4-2	CASSHSRLGNNEQYF	TGTGCCAGCAGCCACAGTCGATTAGGGAACAACGAGCAGTACTTC
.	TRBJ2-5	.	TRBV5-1	CASSLVGRPKAQETQYF	TGCGCCAGCAGCTTGGTTGGGCGGCCCAAGGCCCAAGAGACCCAGTACTTC
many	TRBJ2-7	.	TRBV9	CASSVVSGGEQYF	TGTGCCAGCAGCGTGGTTTCCGGGGGCGAGCAGTACTTC
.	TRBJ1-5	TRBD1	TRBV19	CASSMGDRTPDSNQPQHF	TGTGCCAGTAGTATGGGGGACAGGACCCCAGATAGCAATCAGCCCCAGCATTTT
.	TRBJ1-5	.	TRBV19	CASSTTPPQHF	TGTGCCAGTAGTACCACCCCCCCCCAGCATTTT
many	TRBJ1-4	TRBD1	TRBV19	CASSRDRSTNEKLFF	TGTGCCAGTAGTAGGGACAGGTCAACTAATGAAAAACTGTTTTTT
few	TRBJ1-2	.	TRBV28	CASSLSGPVYGYTF	TGTGCCAGCAGTTTGTCAGGGCCGGTGTATGGCTACACCTTC
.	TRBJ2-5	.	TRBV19	CASSINGKEETQYF	TGTGCCAGTAGTATCAACGGGAAGGAGGAGACCCAGTACTTC
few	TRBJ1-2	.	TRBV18	CASSFSVAMPNYGYTF	TGTGCCAGCTCATTTTCGGTTGCAATGCCTAACTATGGCTACACCTTC
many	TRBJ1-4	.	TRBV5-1	CASSLRGDYPKLFF	TGCGCCAGCAGCTTGAGGGGGGACTATCCAAAACTGTTTTTT
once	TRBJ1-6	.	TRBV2	CASSLLRRNDSPLHF	TGTGCCAGCTCACTACTCAGGCGTAATGATTCACCCCTCCACTTT
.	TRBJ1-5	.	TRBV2	CASSAEGFQPQHF	TGTGCCAGCAGTGCTGAAGGGTTCCAGCCCCAGCATTTT
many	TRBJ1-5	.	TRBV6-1	CASSDRPGGEPQHF	TGTGCCAGCAGTGATCGTCCAGGCGGGGAGCCCCAGCATTTT
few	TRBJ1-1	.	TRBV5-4	CASSSPKGTEAFF	TGTGCCAGCAGCTCTCCGAAAGGGACTGAAGCTTTCTTT
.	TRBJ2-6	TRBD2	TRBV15	CATSRDGLAGSGANVLTF	TGTGCCACCAGCAGAGATGGACTAGCGGGCTCTGGGGCCAACGTCCTGACTTTC
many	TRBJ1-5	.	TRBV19	CASQTSLRSNQPQHF	TGTGCCAGTCAGACAAGCCTTCGTAGCAATCAGCCCCAGCATTTT
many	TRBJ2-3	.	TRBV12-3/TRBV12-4	CASSASRSQYF	TGTGCCAGCAGTGCTAGTAGGTCGCAGTATTTT
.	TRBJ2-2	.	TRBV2	CASAPGRANTGELFF	TGTGCCAGTGCCCCGGGTCGGGCGAACACCGGGGAGCTGTTTTTT
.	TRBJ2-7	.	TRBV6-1	CASRGHGEVYEQYF	TGTGCCAGCAGGGGACACGGCGAGGTATACGAGCAGTACTTC
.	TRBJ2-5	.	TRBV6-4	CASSGHRKETQYF	TGTGCCAGCAGTGGGCACAGGAAAGAGACCCAGTACTTC
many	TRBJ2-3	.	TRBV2	CASRLGGEIFADTQYF	TGTGCCAGCAGACTCGGAGGGGAAATTTTCGCAGATACGCAGTATTTT
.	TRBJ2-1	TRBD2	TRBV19	CASSIPGTGGRAHEQFF	TGTGCCAGTAGTATCCCCGGGACTGGCGGGAGAGCCCATGAGCAGTTCTTC
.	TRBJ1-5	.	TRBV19	CASSWIEVNQPQHF	TGTGCCAGTAGTTGGATCGAGGTTAATCAGCCCCAGCATTTT
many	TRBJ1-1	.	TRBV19	CASRYGRVMNTEAFF	TGTGCCAGTAGGTATGGGCGCGTCATGAACACTGAAGCTTTCTTT